One and the same sample provided the 15 T cell receptor beta chains below, sequenced in a study of control samples from healthy donors and cancer patients. Repertoires were generated with immunoSEQ multiplex PCR, while TCRdb's copy carries only in-frame clones and drops some. The sample includes around 130,000 clones, just over 90% of them seen just once. The sequenced material came from PBMCs. The receptors stem from a man aged 50 or older with head and neck cancer.

V usage is TRBV12-3 or TRBV12-4 and J usage is TRBJ1-1; no firm D call. V was clipped by 3 bases and J by 4 bases, with 9 bases between them. The CDR3 totals 13 residues. The CDR3 spells CASSLSLGTEAFF. The DNA of the CDR3 is TGTGCCAGCAGTTTGTCTCTGGGCACTGAAGCTTTCTTT.

The chain joins TRBV16 to TRBJ2-7; D gene ambiguous. The CDR3 covers 15 residues. Germline V gene sequence: CDR1 KGHSY, CDR2 FQNENV. Trimming took off 4 bases at V and 5 bases at J, with 18 bases between the two ends. Written as DNA, the CDR3 is TGTGCCAGCAGCCGATCCCTAAGCACTTCTCACGAGCAGTACTTC. Its translation is CASSRSLSTSHEQYF.

This rearrangement joins TRBV5-5 to TRBJ2-7; 7 bases line up with TRBD2. J was trimmed by 7 bases and V by 3 bases; bases with no gene match: 4. Germline CDR1 and CDR2: SGHKS and YYEKEE (reference sequence). The CDR3 runs to 12 residues. CDR3 sequence: CASSYSGEEQYF. CDR3 bases: TGTGCCAGCAGCTACAGCGGGGAAGAGCAGTACTTC.

V is TRBV5-1 and J is TRBJ2-3; D uncertain. CDR3 length: 13 residues. CDR1 is SGHRS, CDR2 YFSETQ, per germline. Trimming took off 0 bases at V and 6 bases at J, with 8 bases between the two ends. The CDR3 DNA follows: TGCGCCAGCAGCTTGGGGACCCCCGATACGCAGTATTTT. Translation gives CASSLGTPDTQYF.

This rearrangement joins TRBV10-3 to TRBJ1-1, with D maybe TRBD1 (5 bases). Germline loops: CDR1 ENHRY, CDR2 SYGVKD. The V end lost 10 bases, the J end lost 0 bases, and 12 bases lay between the germline ends. This CDR3 contains 13 residues. The CDR3 sequence: CATRRGLNTEAFF. CDR3 in DNA: TGTGCCACCCGAAGGGGCCTGAACACTGAAGCTTTCTTT.

This clone was recorded only once. This sequence joins TRBV11-2 and TRBJ1-1; no clear D. The CDR3 loop spans 13 amino acids. Trimming left V 1 base short and J 10 bases short, with 13 bases between. Germline CDR1 and CDR2: SGHAT and FQNNGV. CDR3 bases: TGTGCCAGCAGCTTAGGGGCAGGCTGGGGAGCTTTCTTT. It is translated as CASSLGAGWGAFF.

The chain combines TRBV21-1 with TRBJ1-3; whether TRBD1, the table's D call, matches the DNA was not checked. TRBV21-1 is marked as a pseudogene. This CDR3 is 16 amino acids long. The CDR3 here is CASRPLSTVSGNTIYF. DNA of the CDR3: TGTGCCAGCAGGCCCCTCTCGACAGTCTCTGGAAACACCATATATTTT.

This chain connects TRBV5-6 to TRBJ2-7; the D is unclear. The germline V gene has CDR1 SGHDT and CDR2 YYEEEE. CDR3 length: 14 residues. Trimming removed 4 bases from V and 0 bases from J, with 11 bases in between. CDR3 region: CASSEEASSYEQYF. Here the CDR3 DNA reads TGTGCCAGCAGCGAGGAAGCTAGCTCCTACGAGCAGTACTTC.

This chain connects TRBV7-3 to TRBJ2-7; TRBD1 or TRBD2 may be the D gene (5 bases each). V lost 2 bases and J lost 7, with 12 bases in between. CDR3 length: 13 residues. Looked up from germline, CDR1 is SGHTA and CDR2 is FQGTGA. In DNA, the CDR3 is TGTGCCAGCAGCTTAGGGACCGGCGCGGAGCAGTACTTC. This gives the protein CASSLGTGAEQYF.

This chain connects TRBV15 to TRBJ2-2, with 16 bases matching TRBD2. The V gene's germline CDR1 is LNHNV and CDR2 YYDKDF (reference sequence). Trimming removed 4 bases from V and 6 bases from J; junction bases left unmatched: 17. The CDR3 is 21 amino acids. DNA of the CDR3: TGTGCCACCAGCAACACCCACCCGGGACTAGCGGGGGGGCCTCGGGCCGGGGAGCTGTTTTTT. It yields the protein CATSNTHPGLAGGPRAGELFF.

This sequence joins TRBV10-3 and TRBJ2-3, with D tentatively TRBD2 (5 bases). The germline V gene encodes CDR1 ENHRY and CDR2 SYGVKD. Trimming took off 5 bases at V and 2 bases at J, with 8 bases between the two ends. The CDR3 has 13 residues. Here the CDR3 reads CAISPGFTDTQYF. The CDR3 coding sequence is TGTGCCATCAGTCCGGGGTTCACAGATACGCAGTATTTT.

This clone came up once. V gene TRBV28 combines with J gene TRBJ1-4, with TRBD1 as a possible D gene (5 bases). The CDR3 covers 14 residues. Germline CDR1 and CDR2: MDHEN and SYDVKM. The V and J ends lost 3 bases and 7 bases respectively, with 12 bases between them. The CDR3 region has the DNA TGTGCCAGCAGTTTCGGCGGAGGGGTTGAAAAACTGTTTTTT. It specifies CASSFGGGVEKLFF.

The CDR3 is CASSYRGRETQYF. Written as DNA, the CDR3 is TGTGCCAGCAGTTACCGAGGGCGAGAGACCCAGTACTTC. V is TRBV6-2 or TRBV6-3 and J is TRBJ2-5; possibly TRBD2 for D (5 bases). Germline V gives CDR1 MNHEY, CDR2 SVGEGT. CDR3 length: 13 amino acids. The V end was cut by 2 bases, the J end by 4 bases, with 8 bases between.

The rearrangement uses TRBV27 and TRBJ1-1, with TRBD1 identical over 8 bases. Per the germline V gene, CDR1 is MNHEY and CDR2 is SMNVEV (reference sequence). Trimming took 4 bases from V and 11 from J; bases not matched to a gene: 12. The CDR3 totals 14 residues. The CDR3 is CASSSLSDREEAFF. CDR3 coding DNA: TGTGCCAGCAGTTCCCTATCGGACAGGGAAGAGGCTTTCTTT.

The rearrangement joins TRBV10-3 to TRBJ1-1, with no clear D. Germline V gene lookup returns CDR1 ENHRY and CDR2 SYGVKD. The length of the CDR3 is 15 residues. The V and J ends lost 3 bases and 3 bases respectively, with 14 bases between them. Here the CDR3 reads CAISDDGRPDTEAFF. CDR3 bases: TGTGCCATCAGTGATGACGGCCGGCCCGACACTGAAGCTTTCTTT.